This paragraph covers one T cell receptor beta chain sequence. The sample is drawn from a study of chemoradiotherapy in HPV16-positive cancers. CDR1 and CDR2 (germline): KGHSH, LQKENI. This CDR3 has 14 residues. V lost 8 bases and J lost 5, with 19 bases in between. Libraries were prepared by immunoSEQ multiplex PCR; TCRdb keeps only in-frame clonotypes and omits some of them. The sample carries approximately 32,000 clones, roughly 87% recorded once. The rearrangement uses TRBV18 and TRBJ2-7, with D possibly matching TRBD2 (6 bases). The source is a human donor with HPV-associated anogenital cancer. Sample: blood, taken from a patient who underwent chemoradiotherapy. CDR3 nucleotide sequence: TGTGCCAGCGGGGGGACTTCCGTCAGCGACGAGCAGTACTTC. Protein: CASGGTSVSDEQYF.